The 16 T cell receptor beta chains given below trace back to one sample, sequenced in a study of STAT5B mutations in CD4+ large granular lymphocyte leukemia. The data were produced by immunoSEQ multiplex PCR, yet TCRdb's version contains in-frame clones alone and is incomplete. The sample records about 4,900 clones, around 90% being singletons. The sequenced sample consisted of PBMCs. The receptors come from a man aged 35-49 years with CD4+ T-cell large granular lymphocyte leukemia.

This rearrangement joins TRBV11-2 to TRBJ2-2, with 10 positions matching TRBD1. Per the germline V gene, CDR1 is SGHAT and CDR2 is FQNNGV. After removal of 1 base from V and 7 bases from J, the junction contained 3 bases not matched to a gene. This CDR3 spans 15 amino acids. CDR3 bases: TGTGCCAGCAGCTTAGGGACAGGGGGAAGCGGGGAGCTGTTTTTT. As protein: CASSLGTGGSGELFF.

J is TRBJ2-5 and V is TRBV28; perhaps TRBD2 as D (6 bases). This CDR3 contains 16 residues. The germline V gene has CDR1 MDHEN and CDR2 SYDVKM. The V end was cut by 2 bases, the J end by 5 bases, with 18 bases between. In DNA, the CDR3 is TGTGCCAGCAGTTTACTAGCGTCGGGGACTTGGGAGACCCAGTACTTC. Amino acid sequence: CASSLLASGTWETQYF.

This clone was detected only once. This chain links TRBV5-6 with TRBJ2-7; D is perhaps TRBD2 (5 bases). Trimming removed 0 bases from V and 3 bases from J, with 13 bases in between. There are 15 residues in the CDR3. Per the germline V gene, CDR1 is SGHDT and CDR2 is YYEEEE. CDR3 in amino acids: CASSLEYGIGYEQYF. CDR3 sequence (DNA): TGTGCCAGCAGCTTGGAGTACGGGATAGGCTACGAGCAGTACTTC.

This chain uses TRBV6-6 with TRBJ1-2; no clear D. The length of the CDR3 is 13 residues. Germline V gene data show CDR1 as MNHNY and CDR2 as SVGAGI (reference sequence). The V end lost 2 bases, the J end lost 3 bases, and 7 bases lay between the germline ends. CDR3: CASSYGTDYGYTF. The CDR3, as DNA: TGTGCCAGCAGTTACGGAACAGACTATGGCTACACCTTC.

The genes are TRBV6-1 and TRBJ2-1; a weak D match, TRBD2 (7 bases). From germline, CDR1 is MNHNS and CDR2 SASEGT. V was shortened by 7 bases and J by 4 bases, with 17 bases between the two germline ends. The CDR3 extends over 15 amino acids. The CDR3 coding sequence is TGTGCCAGCAAAGACAGGCGGGGGTTTTACAATGAGCAGTTCTTC. Translated: CASKDRRGFYNEQFF.

This clone appeared a single time. This chain links TRBV29-1 with TRBJ1-1; the D gene is possibly TRBD1 (5 bases). V dropped 3 bases and J dropped 5 bases, with 10 bases sitting between them. CDR1 SQVTM and CDR2 ANQGSEA come from the germline V gene. The CDR3 loop spans 12 amino acids. CDR3 nucleotide sequence: TGCAGCGTTGACTTGGGGCTTACTGAAGCTTTCTTT. Translated, it gives CSVDLGLTEAFF.

This clone was seen more than once but under ten times. The V and J genes are TRBV2 and TRBJ2-4; D not resolved. Germline CDR1 is SNHLY and CDR2 is FYNNEI. Deletions cut 11 bases from V and 2 bases from J, with 13 bases between. The CDR3 totals 13 residues. CDR3 coding DNA: TGTGCCGCGTCCCGAGAAACCAAAAACATTCAGTACTTC. It codes for CAASRETKNIQYF.

The gene calls are TRBV19 and TRBJ1-5; D unresolved. Trimming shortened V by 6 bases and J by 3 bases, and 15 bases separated the two germline ends. The germline V gene encodes CDR1 LNHDA and CDR2 SQIVND (reference sequence). The CDR3 is made up of 15 amino acids. Written as DNA, the CDR3 is TGTGCCAGTAGCCCCTTCGGAGGGAACAATCAGCCCCAGCATTTT. Protein sequence: CASSPFGGNNQPQHF.

This clone appeared a single time. The chain employs TRBV6-1 and TRBJ2-3, with 8 nucleotides matching TRBD2. CDR3 size: 17 residues. The V and J ends lost 3 bases and 0 bases, in that order; junction bases with no gene match: 8. CDR1 is MNHNS and CDR2 is SASEGT in the germline V gene. This chain's CDR3 is CASSDPGLASSTDTQYF. Written as DNA, the CDR3 is TGTGCCAGCAGTGATCCCGGACTAGCATCTAGCACAGATACGCAGTATTTT.

The rearrangement joins TRBV5-6 to TRBJ1-1; unclear D gene. The ends were cut back, 2 bases at V and 0 bases at J, with 5 bases in the middle. The V gene's germline CDR1 is SGHDT and CDR2 YYEEEE. The length of the CDR3 is 13 residues. The DNA of the CDR3 is TGTGCCAGCAGCTTATCCCTGAACACTGAAGCTTTCTTT. This codes for CASSLSLNTEAFF.

The chain links TRBV7-9 to TRBJ2-3, with D perhaps assigned TRBD1 or TRBD2 (5 bases each). V was cut by 0 bases and J by 6 bases, with 16 bases left in between. Germline V CDR1 and CDR2: SEHNR, FQNEAQ (reference sequence). The CDR3 consists of 16 residues. The chain's CDR3 is CASSLAGTPGRDTQYF. CDR3 in DNA: TGTGCCAGCAGCTTAGCCGGGACGCCGGGCCGGGATACGCAGTATTTT.

This rearrangement joins TRBV6-5 to TRBJ2-7; tentative D call: TRBD2 (6 bases). Trimming left V 2 bases short and J 0 bases short, with 11 bases between. CDR1 and CDR2 from the germline V gene are MNHEY and SVGAGI. This CDR3 has 15 residues. This CDR3 is CASSYVGTDSYEQYF. CDR3 nucleotides: TGTGCCAGCAGTTACGTTGGGACTGACTCCTACGAGCAGTACTTC.

The rearrangement joins TRBV25-1 to TRBJ2-1, with D perhaps TRBD1 or TRBD2 (5 bases each). There are 16 residues in the CDR3. V shed 6 bases and J shed 0 bases, with 15 bases lying between them. Germline V gene data show CDR1 as MGHDK and CDR2 as SYGVNS. CDR3 bases: TGTGCCAGCAGAGGGCACGAGGGGAGCTCCTACAATGAGCAGTTCTTC. It specifies CASRGHEGSSYNEQFF. The variable domain in full, completed from reference TRBV25-1 and TRBJ2-1, reads EADIYQTPRYLVIGTGKKITLECSQTMGHDKMYWYQQDPGMELHLIHYSYGVNSTEKGDLSSESTVSRIRTEHFPLTLESARPSHTSQYLCASRGHEGSSYNEQFFGPGTRLTVL.

This sequence joins TRBV6-1 and TRBJ1-5; D unresolved. The V end was cut by 6 bases, the J end by 1 base, with 13 bases between. This CDR3 is built from 15 residues. Germline V CDR1 and CDR2: MNHNS, SASEGT. CDR3 protein: CASSPDGLSNQPQHF. CDR3 in DNA: TGTGCCAGCAGCCCAGATGGCTTGAGCAATCAGCCCCAGCATTTT.

The chain carries TRBV11-2 and TRBJ1-1; TRBD1 is a possible D gene (5 bases). CDR1 is SGHAT, CDR2 FQNNGV, per germline. This CDR3 comprises 14 residues. Trimming removed 4 bases from V and 4 bases from J, with 13 bases in between. Here the CDR3 DNA reads TGTGCCAGCAGCTACGGTCTGGGGGGCACTGAAGCTTTCTTT. Its translation: CASSYGLGGTEAFF.

The V call is TRBV5-5, the J call TRBJ1-6; 7 bases are a match to TRBD1. J was trimmed by 0 bases and V by 3 bases; bases with no gene match: 3. The CDR3 is 16 residues long. Per the germline V gene, CDR1 is SGHKS and CDR2 is YYEKEE (reference sequence). CDR3 nucleotides: TGTGCCAGCAGCTGGGGACAGAGCTCCTATAATTCACCCCTCCACTTT. Residues: CASSWGQSSYNSPLHF.